The 25 T cell receptor beta chains below were found in one sample sequenced in a study of Graves' ophthalmopathy and Graves' hyperthyroidism. RNA transcripts were the template, and TCR beta CDR3 regions were amplified from them. An initial RT-PCR round employing HTBI primers preceded a second-round multiplex PCR. In TCRdb, the multiplex PCR reads were re-called with MiXCR into one record per CDR3 protein. The data hold a few hundred thousand distinct CDR3 sequences, with under 45% observed a single time. Sequencing input: peripheral blood or thyroid tissue (not recorded which). These receptor sequences come from an adult man with Graves' hyperthyroidism.

This clonotype turned up a few times. The V gene is TRBV12-5, the J gene TRBJ1-5, with 7 bases identical to TRBD1. Germline values: CDR1 LGHNT, CDR2 FRNRAP. The CDR3 has 15 residues. Trimming at V came to 2 bases and at J to 6 bases, leaving 7 bases not matched to a gene. The CDR3 DNA follows: TGTGCTAGTGGTTTGCCAGACAGGGTCATTCAGCCCCAGCATTTT. Its translation is CASGLPDRVIQPQHF.

This clonotype has ten or more counts. V usage is TRBV12-3 or TRBV12-4 and J usage is TRBJ2-7; D gene ambiguous. CDR3 length equals 14 residues. V lost 4 bases, J lost 3 bases, and 13 bases lay in between. CDR3 nucleotides: TGTGCCAGCAGTTCTGGGATCCACCTCTACGAGCAGTACTTC. It is translated as CASSSGIHLYEQYF.

This clonotype showed up many times. This chain links TRBV5-1 with TRBJ1-1; D may be TRBD1 (6 bases). The germline V gene encodes CDR1 SGHRS and CDR2 YFSETQ. V gave up 1 base and J gave up 4 bases, with 14 bases separating them. The CDR3 totals 15 residues. CDR3 sequence reads: CASSLSGGGSTEAFF. The CDR3 DNA follows: TGCGCCAGCAGCTTGAGTGGGGGCGGTAGCACTGAAGCTTTCTTT.

Concerning this clonotype itself: At one end the junction does not follow the germline gene, possibly because of a read error. The chain couples TRBV7-3 to TRBJ2-7; 11 nucleotides line up with TRBD2. The CDR3 consists of 15 residues. Germline loops: CDR1 SGHTA, CDR2 FQGTGA. CDR3 in DNA: TGTGCCGGCAGCGGGACTAGCGGACTCTCCTACGAGCAGTACTTC. Translating it yields CAGSGTSGLSYEQYF.

Ten or more counts support this clonotype. The chain employs TRBV6-2 or TRBV6-3 and TRBJ1-1; D might be TRBD1 (5 bases). V gave up 2 bases and J gave up 4 bases, with 11 bases separating them. The germline gives CDR1 MNHEY, CDR2 SVGEGT. The CDR3 consists of 14 residues. The CDR3 loop is CASSYGQGVTEAFF. The CDR3, as DNA: TGTGCCAGCAGTTACGGGCAGGGAGTCACTGAAGCTTTCTTT.

There are a few counts of this clonotype. This rearrangement joins TRBV7-8 to TRBJ2-7, with D unresolved. The DNA end is more similar to TRBJ2-1, so the J call may be wrong. This CDR3 is built from 16 residues. Germline assignment: CDR1 SGHVS and CDR2 FQNEAQ. DNA for the CDR3: TGTGCCAGCAGCTACCAGTCGTTGGGGTCCTACAATGAGCAGTTCTTC. Its translation: CASSYQSLGSYNEQFF.

The rearrangement uses TRBV7-9 and TRBJ2-7, with D possibly TRBD2 on 5 matching bases. The CDR3 is made up of 15 amino acids. Germline V CDR1 and CDR2: SEHNR, FQNEAQ (reference sequence). Between the trimmed V and J ends, which lost 5 bases and 6 bases, there was a span of 20 bases. This chain's CDR3 is CASSPPRSGYREQYF. CDR3 DNA: TGTGCCAGCAGCCCCCCCCGGTCGGGGTACCGCGAGCAGTACTTC.

This clonotype was found many times. This chain joins TRBV19 and TRBJ1-2, with D unclear. Germline V gives CDR1 LNHDA, CDR2 SQIVND (reference sequence). V lost 5 bases to trimming and J lost 3 bases, with 4 bases between them. The CDR3 totals 11 residues. The CDR3 reads CASSLHYGYTF. The CDR3 bases are TGTGCCAGTAGTTTGCACTATGGCTACACCTTC.

The chain has TRBV7-2 and TRBJ2-5, with TRBD1 identical over 7 bases. In germline, CDR1 is SGHTA, CDR2 FQGNSA. The CDR3 has 11 amino acids. V gave up 4 bases and J gave up 13 bases; unmatched junction bases: 6. CDR3: CASSWGQTRYF. CDR3 nucleotides: TGTGCCAGCAGCTGGGGACAGACGCGGTACTTC.

This clonotype was observed many times. The V and J genes are TRBV20-1 and TRBJ1-2; D is unresolved. Trimming took off 8 bases at V and 8 bases at J, with 15 bases between the two ends. CDR1 and CDR2 (germline): DFQATT, SNEGSKA (reference sequence). CDR3 length: 11 residues. CDR3 nucleotide sequence: TGCAGTCCTTATTCGGAATTCGGCTACACCTTC. Amino acids: CSPYSEFGYTF.

This clonotype showed up many times. The rearrangement links TRBV2 to TRBJ1-1; perhaps TRBD1 as D (5 bases). V lost 7 bases to trimming and J lost 4 bases, with 22 bases between them. The CDR3 consists of 16 residues. Germline CDR1 and CDR2: SNHLY and FYNNEI. CDR3 in amino acids: CASTGSRVFLGTEAFF. In DNA form, the CDR3 reads TGTGCCAGCACTGGTAGCAGGGTATTTCTTGGCACTGAAGCTTTCTTT.

This clonotype was observed many times. CDR3 sequence (DNA): TGTGCCAGCAGTCGTCGGTTGGTGTCACCCCTCCACTTT. Its translation: CASSRRLVSPLHF. The chain links TRBV12-3 or TRBV12-4 to TRBJ1-6, with D unresolved. Trimming cost V 5 bases and J 10 bases, with 12 bases left between them. This CDR3 has 13 amino acids.

The chain links TRBV7-9 to TRBJ2-7; 10 bases match TRBD1. V shed 3 bases and J 0 bases; nucleotides not matched to a gene: 5. This CDR3 comprises 16 residues. The germline V gene encodes CDR1 SEHNR and CDR2 FQNEAQ (reference sequence). CDR3 residues: CASSFRDRGASYEQYF. The DNA of the CDR3 is TGTGCCAGCAGCTTCCGGGACAGGGGCGCCTCCTACGAGCAGTACTTC.

This clonotype was counted many times. The chain carries TRBV2 and TRBJ1-1; D not certain. The V and J ends lost 2 bases and 0 bases respectively, with 7 bases between them. This CDR3 is 14 amino acids long. Germline values: CDR1 SNHLY, CDR2 FYNNEI. The CDR3 here is CASSEIQMNTEAFF. CDR3 sequence (DNA): TGTGCCAGCAGTGAAATTCAGATGAACACTGAAGCTTTCTTT.

The table lists this clonotype with many counts. The chain couples TRBV27 to TRBJ1-6, with a possible D match to TRBD1 (6 bases). This CDR3 region has 16 residues. Germline values: CDR1 MNHEY, CDR2 SMNVEV (reference sequence). Between the trimmed V and J ends, which lost 6 bases and 6 bases, there was a span of 18 bases. This chain's CDR3 is CASSDRGEGVNSPLHF. In DNA form, the CDR3 reads TGTGCCAGCAGCGATCGAGGGGAGGGGGTTAATTCACCCCTCCACTTT.

There are many counts of this clonotype. The V gene is TRBV7-9, the J gene TRBJ1-6; TRBD1 agrees at 7 bases. CDR1 and CDR2 from the germline V gene are SEHNR and FQNEAQ (reference sequence). The ends lost 1 base at V and 7 bases at J; junction bases unmatched: 1. CDR3 length: 14 residues. The CDR3 reads CASSLVTGNSPLHF. The CDR3 coding sequence is TGTGCCAGCAGCTTAGTGACAGGGAATTCACCCCTCCACTTT.

This rearrangement joins TRBV9 to TRBJ1-1; 10 bases align to TRBD1. Germline lookup yields CDR1 SGDLS and CDR2 YYNGEE. CDR3 length equals 14 residues. The junction had 4 bases not matched to a gene; V was cut back by 2 bases and J by 6 bases. The CDR3 region is CASSVSGTGAEAFF. CDR3 nucleotides: TGTGCCAGCAGCGTTTCCGGGACAGGGGCTGAAGCTTTCTTT.

The chain uses TRBV29-1 and TRBJ1-1, with unresolved D. The CDR3 is made up of 10 amino acids. CDR1 is SQVTM and CDR2 is ANQGSEA in the germline V gene. Trimming removed 7 bases at V and 4 bases at J, with 7 bases between. The CDR3 sequence: CSGLGTEAFF. The CDR3 region has the DNA TGCAGCGGGTTGGGCACTGAAGCTTTCTTT.

This rearrangement joins TRBV7-2 to TRBJ2-1, with TRBD2 matching 12 bases. Losses at the gene ends were 6 bases for V and 6 bases for J; bases not matched to a gene: 3. Germline V lookup: CDR1 SGHTA, CDR2 FQGNSA. This CDR3 comprises 14 residues. CDR3 loop: CASRTSGSGNEQFF. CDR3 in DNA: TGTGCCAGCAGGACTAGCGGGAGTGGCAATGAGCAGTTCTTC.

The V and J genes are TRBV19 and TRBJ2-7; perhaps TRBD1 as D (5 bases). The germline V gene encodes CDR1 LNHDA and CDR2 SQIVND (reference sequence). Trimming shortened V by 2 bases and J by 5 bases, and 7 bases separated the two germline ends. The CDR3 is 12 residues long. This CDR3 reads CASSITGHEQYF. DNA for the CDR3: TGTGCCAGTAGTATAACAGGCCACGAGCAGTACTTC.

Ten or more counts support this clonotype. The rearrangement joins TRBV10-3 to TRBJ1-2; no definite D call. The ends were cut back, 0 bases at V and 8 bases at J, with 7 bases in the middle. Germline V gene data show CDR1 as ENHRY and CDR2 as SYGVKD. There are 12 residues in the CDR3. The CDR3 DNA follows: TGTGCCATCAGTGAGTCTCTACGGGGCTACACCTTC. It is translated as CAISESLRGYTF.

In its sample, this clonotype was seen many times. The chain couples TRBV4-2 to TRBJ2-2; D could derive from TRBD1 or TRBD2 (5 bases each). V was cut by 4 bases and J by 1 base, with 10 bases left in between. The CDR3 extends over 15 amino acids. Looked up from germline, CDR1 is LGHNA and CDR2 is YNFKEQ. CDR3: CASSLRDENTGELFF. CDR3 sequence (DNA): TGTGCCAGCAGCCTCCGGGACGAGAACACCGGGGAGCTGTTTTTT.

This rearrangement joins TRBV29-1 to TRBJ2-2; 7 bases agree with TRBD2. The CDR3 extends over 14 amino acids. Germline CDR1 reads SQVTM; CDR2 reads ANQGSEA. Germline trimming cut 7 bases from V and 4 bases from J; bases unmatched to any gene: 9. The CDR3 coding sequence is TGCAGCGCACCATTAGCGGGTCCCACCGGGGAGCTGTTTTTT. It encodes CSAPLAGPTGELFF.

This clonotype was seen at least ten times. The rearrangement uses TRBV9 and TRBJ1-1; unclear D gene. CDR3 length: 14 amino acids. Trimming cost V 0 bases and J 0 bases, with 6 bases left between them. CDR1 SGDLS and CDR2 YYNGEE come from the germline V gene. Written as DNA, the CDR3 is TGTGCCAGCAGCGTAGGTGGGATGAACACTGAAGCTTTCTTT. This translates into CASSVGGMNTEAFF. Full variable domain (remainder filled in from reference TRBV9 and TRBJ1-1): DSGVTQTPKHLITATGQRVTLRCSPRSGDLSVYWYQQSLDQGLQFLIQYYNGEERAKGNILERFSAQQFPDLHSELNLSSLELGDSALYFCASSVGGMNTEAFFGQGTRLTVV.

About this clonotype: This could be a read error, since a much larger clone is one nucleotide away. The rearrangement uses TRBV9 and TRBJ1-4, with a weak D call TRBD1 (5 bases). The ends were cut back, 4 bases at V and 6 bases at J, with 16 bases in the middle. There are 15 residues in the CDR3. Germline-derived CDR1 and CDR2 are SGDLS and YYNGEE. CDR3 residues: CASSRSQDSDEKLFF. The CDR3 bases are TGTGCCAGCAGCCGGTCACAGGACTCTGATGAAAAACTGTTTTTT.